This T cell receptor (beta chain) comes out of a study of T cells in Graves' hyperthyroidism and ophthalmopathy. Study-wide points: Among clonotypes expanded in thyroid above 0.001, most were also found in blood.

This clonotype was counted between two and nine times. Its antigen remains unidentified. Amplification of TCR beta CDR3 regions was performed using RNA transcripts as template. The TCR CDR3 was amplified in a first-round RT-PCR using the HTBI primer set. From the multiplex PCR reads, TCRdb called clonotypes with MiXCR, one entry per CDR3 protein. Among some 700,000 distinct CDR3 sequences listed, around a sixth were seen once. V was pared by 5 bases and J by 3 bases, with 10 bases between. This CDR3 is built from 14 residues. CDR1 and CDR2 from the germline V gene are KGHDR and SFDVKD. This sequence joins TRBV24-1 and TRBJ1-5; possibly TRBD1 for D (5 bases). The sequenced sample consisted of blood. This TCR was recovered from a man aged 45-60 years with Graves' hyperthyroidism. CDR3 sequence (DNA): TGTGCCACCAGTGGGGGCCATCTCAATCAGCCCCAGCATTTT. Residues: CATSGGHLNQPQHF.